The entry that follows covers one T cell receptor (beta chain) sequence. Antigen: not known. For every subset, genomic DNA was evenly distributed across several immunoSEQ plates. The assay was immunoSEQ multiplex PCR, and TCRdb's table has in-frame clones only and misses some. The profile shows about 2 million clones, roughly 94% of them singletons. The data stem from a study of shared clonotypes between healthy human individuals. For the study at large: Each donor's CD8 memory used one plate, CD8 naive two, each CD4 subset three.

The study, taken as a whole, reports: Of the naive CD4 clonotypes, roughly 5.5% were shared across several donors. The four-donor shared clonotypes exceeded non-shared clonotypes in generation probability, with non-shared ones scoring lower.

Naive CD8 populations comprised CD45RO-negative cells positively selected for CCR7, excluding terminally differentiated effector memory CD45RA+ cells. Germline lookup yields CDR1 SEHNR and CDR2 FQNEAQ (reference sequence). Trimming stripped 6 bases from V and 5 bases from J, with 16 bases between. The CDR3 runs to 14 residues. Source material: naive CD8+ T cells sorted from blood. This TCR was sampled from a man between 18 and 35 years old in good health. This chain joins TRBV7-9 and TRBJ2-5; weak D call: TRBD2 (6 bases). In DNA form, the CDR3 reads TGTGCCAGCAGGTTCGCGGGGAATAAGGAGACCCAGTACTTC. Protein: CASRFAGNKETQYF.